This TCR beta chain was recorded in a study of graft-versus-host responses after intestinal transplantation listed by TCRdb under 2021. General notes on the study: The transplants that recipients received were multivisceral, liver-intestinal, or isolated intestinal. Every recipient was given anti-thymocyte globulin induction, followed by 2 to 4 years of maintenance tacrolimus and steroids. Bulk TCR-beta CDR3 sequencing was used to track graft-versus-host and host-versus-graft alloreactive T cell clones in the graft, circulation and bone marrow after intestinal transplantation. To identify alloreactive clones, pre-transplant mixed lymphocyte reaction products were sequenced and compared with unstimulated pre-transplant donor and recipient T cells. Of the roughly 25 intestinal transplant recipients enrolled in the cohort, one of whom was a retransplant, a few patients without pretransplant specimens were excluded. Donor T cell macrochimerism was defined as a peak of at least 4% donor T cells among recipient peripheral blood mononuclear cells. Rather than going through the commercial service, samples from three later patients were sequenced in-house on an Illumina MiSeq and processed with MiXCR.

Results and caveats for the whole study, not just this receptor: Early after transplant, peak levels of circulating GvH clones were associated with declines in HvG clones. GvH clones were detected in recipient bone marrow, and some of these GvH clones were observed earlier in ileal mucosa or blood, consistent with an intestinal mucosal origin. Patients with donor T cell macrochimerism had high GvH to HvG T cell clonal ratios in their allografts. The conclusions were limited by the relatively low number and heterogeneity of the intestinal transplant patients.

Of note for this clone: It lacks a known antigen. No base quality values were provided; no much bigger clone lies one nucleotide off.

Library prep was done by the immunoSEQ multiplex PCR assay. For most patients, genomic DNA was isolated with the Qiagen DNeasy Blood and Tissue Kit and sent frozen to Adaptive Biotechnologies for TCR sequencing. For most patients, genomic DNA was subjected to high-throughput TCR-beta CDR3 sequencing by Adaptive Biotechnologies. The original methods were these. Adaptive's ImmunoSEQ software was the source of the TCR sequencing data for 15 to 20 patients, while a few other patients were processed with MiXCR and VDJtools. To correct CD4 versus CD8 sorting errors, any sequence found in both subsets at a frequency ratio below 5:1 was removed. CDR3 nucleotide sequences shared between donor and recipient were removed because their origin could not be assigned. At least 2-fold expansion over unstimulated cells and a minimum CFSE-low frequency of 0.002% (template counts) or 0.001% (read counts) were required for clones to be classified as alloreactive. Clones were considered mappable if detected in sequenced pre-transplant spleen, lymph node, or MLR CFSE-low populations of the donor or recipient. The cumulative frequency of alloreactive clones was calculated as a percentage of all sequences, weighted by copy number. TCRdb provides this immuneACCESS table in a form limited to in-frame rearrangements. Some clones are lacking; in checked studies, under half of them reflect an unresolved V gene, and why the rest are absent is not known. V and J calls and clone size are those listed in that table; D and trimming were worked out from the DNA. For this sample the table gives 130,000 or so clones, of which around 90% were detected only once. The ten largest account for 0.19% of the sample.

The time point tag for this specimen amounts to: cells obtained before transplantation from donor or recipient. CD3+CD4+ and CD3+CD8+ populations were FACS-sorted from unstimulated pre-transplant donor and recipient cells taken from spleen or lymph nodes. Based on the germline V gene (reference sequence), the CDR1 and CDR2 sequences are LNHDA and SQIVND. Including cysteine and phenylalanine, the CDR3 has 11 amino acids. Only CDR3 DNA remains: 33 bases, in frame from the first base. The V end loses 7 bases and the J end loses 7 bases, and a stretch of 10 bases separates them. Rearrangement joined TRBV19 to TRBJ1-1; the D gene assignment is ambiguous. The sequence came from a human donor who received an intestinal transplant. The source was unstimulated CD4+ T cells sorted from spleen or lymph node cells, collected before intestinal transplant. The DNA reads TGTGCCAGTACCTTAGGTATTGAAGCTTTCTTT. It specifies CASTLGIEAFF.